This entry lists 8 T cell receptor beta chains sequenced from one sample in a study of shared T cell receptors in the human thymus (dated by TCRdb to the early 2020s). The library relied on the immunoSEQ multiplex PCR assay. The immuneACCESS repertoire file appears here via TCRdb, limited to in-frame rearrangements. These files lack a portion of the clones; in checked studies, under half of the deficit traces to unresolved V genes, and the cause of the others is not known. Here the sample has hundreds of thousands of clones; roughly 88% occur a single time. The ten largest clonotypes hold around 0.0099% of the sample. Separately, the same data were catalogued under a study of human thymus T cells.

Sequenced material: thymocytes. Receptors originate from a boy younger than two with a congenital heart defect. Donor details come from another sample of the same person, matched by shared clones.

V gene TRBV10-1 combines with J gene TRBJ2-1, with 9 bases aligning to TRBD2. V gave up 6 bases and J gave up 9 bases; unmatched junction bases: 15. CDR3 length equals 16 residues. The germline V gene encodes CDR1 WNHNN and CDR2 SYGVQD (reference sequence). Here the CDR3 reads CASSLWTSVTEGEQFF. The CDR3 bases are TGCGCCAGCAGCCTCTGGACTAGCGTTACCGAGGGTGAGCAGTTCTTC.

This sequence joins TRBV5-1 and TRBJ2-7; the match to TRBD1 covers 7 bases. Germline trimming cut 3 bases from V and 4 bases from J; bases unmatched to any gene: 4. Germline lookup yields CDR1 SGHRS and CDR2 YFSETQ. The CDR3 has 13 residues. The CDR3 here is CASSSDREYEQYF. CDR3 nucleotide sequence: TGCGCCAGCAGCTCAGACAGGGAATACGAGCAGTACTTC.

The chain joins TRBV10-2 to TRBJ2-5; the match to TRBD1 covers 7 bases. In germline, CDR1 is WSHSY, CDR2 SAAADI. The CDR3 loop spans 17 amino acids. Trimming at V came to 2 bases and at J to 0 bases, leaving 9 bases not matched to a gene. CDR3 nucleotides: TGCGCCAGCAGTGAGCCGGACTCTGACAGGGACCAAGAGACCCAGTACTTC. Its protein product is CASSEPDSDRDQETQYF.

The chain is built from TRBV19 and TRBJ1-1, with TRBD1 matching over 11 bases. Germline loops: CDR1 LNHDA, CDR2 SQIVND (reference sequence). V shed 7 bases and J 4 bases; nucleotides not matched to a gene: 11. This CDR3 spans 16 amino acids. DNA of the CDR3: TGTGCCAGTACCTACGGACAGGGGGCGCCGAGCACTGAAGCTTTCTTT. The encoded protein is CASTYGQGAPSTEAFF.

The rearrangement links TRBV6-4 to TRBJ2-1; 14 bases align to TRBD2. The V gene end was trimmed by 6 bases and the J gene end by 6 bases; junction bases not matched to a gene: 7. Per germline, CDR1 MRHNA and CDR2 SNTAGT. CDR3 length: 16 amino acids. CDR3 amino acids: CASRATSGRASNEQFF. In DNA form, the CDR3 reads TGTGCCAGCAGAGCGACTAGCGGGAGGGCGAGCAATGAGCAGTTCTTC.

The chain couples TRBV19 to TRBJ2-7, with TRBD2 as a possible D gene (6 bases). CDR1 is LNHDA, CDR2 SQIVND, per germline (reference sequence). The CDR3 has 15 residues. V gave up 4 bases and J gave up 5 bases, with 18 bases separating them. DNA of the CDR3: TGTGCCAGTAGTAGATCGGAGGGCCCAAGGAACGAGCAGTACTTC. Its translation: CASSRSEGPRNEQYF.

This sequence joins TRBV4-1 and TRBJ2-1; 7 bases line up with TRBD2. The germline V gene has CDR1 MGHRA and CDR2 YSYEKL. V was clipped by 0 bases and J by 7 bases; unmatched bases: 6. There are 15 residues in the CDR3. The CDR3 DNA reads TGCGCCAGCAGCCAAGATGGCGGGAGAGGGAATGAGCAGTTCTTC. Translated, it gives CASSQDGGRGNEQFF.

V is TRBV6-1 and J is TRBJ2-3; TRBD2 matches 8 bases. CDR1 and CDR2 from the germline V gene are MNHNS and SASEGT. The junction had 16 bases not matched to a gene; V was cut back by 3 bases and J by 5 bases. This CDR3 region has 18 residues. The CDR3 DNA is TGTGCCAGCAGTGAGATGGAAGCGGGAGTGACTTTTGGAGATACGCAGTATTTT. It codes for CASSEMEAGVTFGDTQYF.